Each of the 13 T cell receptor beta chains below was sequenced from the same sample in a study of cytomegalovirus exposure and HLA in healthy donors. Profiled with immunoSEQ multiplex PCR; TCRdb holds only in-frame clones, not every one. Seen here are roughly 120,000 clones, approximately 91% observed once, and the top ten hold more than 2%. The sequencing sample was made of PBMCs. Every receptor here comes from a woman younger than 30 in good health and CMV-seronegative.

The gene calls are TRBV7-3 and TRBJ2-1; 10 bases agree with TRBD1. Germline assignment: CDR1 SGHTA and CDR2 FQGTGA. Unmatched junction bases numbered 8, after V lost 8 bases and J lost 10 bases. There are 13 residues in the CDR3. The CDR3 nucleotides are TGTGCCAGCGGGACAGGGGTAGGGAGCGAGCAGTTCTTC. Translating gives CASGTGVGSEQFF.

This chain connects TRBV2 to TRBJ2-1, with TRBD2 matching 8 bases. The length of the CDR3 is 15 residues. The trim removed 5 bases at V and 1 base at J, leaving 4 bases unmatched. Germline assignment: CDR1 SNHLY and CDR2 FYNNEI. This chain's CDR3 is CASSRREDSYNEQFF. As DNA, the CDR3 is TGTGCCAGCAGTCGGCGGGAGGATTCCTACAATGAGCAGTTCTTC.

The CDR3 reads CASSLSGSSYNEQFF. The CDR3 bases are TGTGCCAGCTCTCTCAGCGGGAGCTCCTACAATGAGCAGTTCTTC. The chain carries TRBV18 and TRBJ2-1, with 8 bases aligning to TRBD2. CDR3 length equals 15 residues. CDR1 and CDR2 from the germline V gene are KGHSH and LQKENI. The J segment lost 0 bases and the V segment lost 6 bases, leaving 4 bases of the junction unmatched.

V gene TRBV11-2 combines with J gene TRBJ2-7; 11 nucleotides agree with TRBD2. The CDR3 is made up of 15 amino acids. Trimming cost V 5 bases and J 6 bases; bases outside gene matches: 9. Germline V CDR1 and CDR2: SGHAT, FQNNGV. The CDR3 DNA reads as TGTGCCAGCAGCACTTTAGCGGGAGGGTCCCCCGAGCAGTACTTC. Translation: CASSTLAGGSPEQYF.

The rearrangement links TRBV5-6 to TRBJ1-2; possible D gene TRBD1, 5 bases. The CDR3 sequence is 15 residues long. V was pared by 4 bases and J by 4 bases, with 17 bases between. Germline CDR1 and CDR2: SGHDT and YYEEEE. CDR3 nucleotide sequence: TGTGCCAGCAGCGACCAACAGGATTACGGCTATGGCTACACCTTC. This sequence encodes CASSDQQDYGYGYTF.

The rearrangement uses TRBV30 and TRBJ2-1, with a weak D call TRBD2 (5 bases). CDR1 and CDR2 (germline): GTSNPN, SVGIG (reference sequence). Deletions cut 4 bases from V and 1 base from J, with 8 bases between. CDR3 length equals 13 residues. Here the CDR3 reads CAWTRTSYNEQFF. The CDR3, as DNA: TGTGCCTGGACACGGACTTCCTACAATGAGCAGTTCTTC.

CDR3 nucleotide sequence: TGTGCCAGTAAAGCGGGGATTGCCACAGATACGCAGTATTTT. Amino acids: CASKAGIATDTQYF. The chain carries TRBV2 and TRBJ2-3; 7 nucleotides align to TRBD2. Trimming removed 9 bases from V and 2 bases from J; junction bases left unmatched: 8. The CDR3 has 14 amino acids. CDR1 is SNHLY, CDR2 FYNNEI, per germline.

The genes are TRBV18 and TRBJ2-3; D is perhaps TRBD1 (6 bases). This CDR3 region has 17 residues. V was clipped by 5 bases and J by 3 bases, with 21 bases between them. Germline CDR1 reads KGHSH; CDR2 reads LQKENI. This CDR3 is CASSAPGVSTTTDTQYF. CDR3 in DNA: TGTGCCAGCTCAGCCCCAGGGGTCTCTACCACGACAGATACGCAGTATTTT. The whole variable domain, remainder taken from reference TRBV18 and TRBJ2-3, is NAGVMQNPRHLVRRRGQEARLRCSPMKGHSHVYWYRQLPEEGLKFMVYLQKENIIDESGMPKERFSAEFPKEGPSILRIQQVVRGDSAAYFCASSAPGVSTTTDTQYFGPGTRLTVL.

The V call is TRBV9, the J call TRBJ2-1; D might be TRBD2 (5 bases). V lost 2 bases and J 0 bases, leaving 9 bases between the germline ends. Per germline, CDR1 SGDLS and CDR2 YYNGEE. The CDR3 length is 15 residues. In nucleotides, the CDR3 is TGTGCCAGCAGCGTGGCGGGTACCTCCTACAATGAGCAGTTCTTC. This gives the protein CASSVAGTSYNEQFF.

CDR3 nucleotide sequence: TGTGCCAGCAGCCCTCCAAACGCGGACACTGAAGCTTTCTTT. This encodes CASSPPNADTEAFF. The gene calls are TRBV9 and TRBJ1-1; D is unresolved. This CDR3 region has 14 residues. V lost 4 bases, J lost 3 bases, and 13 bases lay in between. Per the germline V gene, CDR1 is SGDLS and CDR2 is YYNGEE. The full variable domain, in which reference TRBV9 and TRBJ1-1 provide the parts outside the CDR3, is DSGVTQTPKHLITATGQRVTLRCSPRSGDLSVYWYQQSLDQGLQFLIQYYNGEERAKGNILERFSAQQFPDLHSELNLSSLELGDSALYFCASSPPNADTEAFFGQGTRLTVV.

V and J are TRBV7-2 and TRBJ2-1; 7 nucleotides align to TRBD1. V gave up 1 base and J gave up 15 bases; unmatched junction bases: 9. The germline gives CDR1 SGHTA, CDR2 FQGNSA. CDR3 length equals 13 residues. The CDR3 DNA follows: TGTGCCAGCAGCTTAGAAGGGGGCAGGATCTTGTTCTTC. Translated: CASSLEGGRILFF.

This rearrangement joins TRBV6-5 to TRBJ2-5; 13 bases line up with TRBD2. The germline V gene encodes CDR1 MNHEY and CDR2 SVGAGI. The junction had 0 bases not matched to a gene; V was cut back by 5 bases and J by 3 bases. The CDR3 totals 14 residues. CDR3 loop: CASSGLAGEETQYF. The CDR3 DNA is TGTGCCAGCAGTGGACTAGCGGGAGAAGAGACCCAGTACTTC.

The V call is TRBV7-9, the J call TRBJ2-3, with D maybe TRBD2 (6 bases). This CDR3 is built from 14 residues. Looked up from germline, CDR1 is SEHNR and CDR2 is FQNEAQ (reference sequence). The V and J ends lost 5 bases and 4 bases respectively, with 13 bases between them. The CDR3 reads CASSPRRAADTQYF. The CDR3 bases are TGTGCCAGCAGCCCTCGGAGGGCCGCAGATACGCAGTATTTT.